One and the same sample provided the 6 T cell receptor beta chains below, sequenced in a study of cytomegalovirus exposure and HLA in healthy donors. Primers: 60 Vbeta forward and 13 Jbeta reverse. TCRdb's table, derived via immunoSEQ multiplex PCR, lists solely in-frame clones and lacks some. The data show over 100,000 clones, 76% seen once. Sample: PBMCs. The receptors come from a woman aged 18 to 35 in good health and CMV-seropositive.

This clone has only a few counts. This chain joins TRBV10-3 and TRBJ1-1; possible D gene TRBD1, 5 bases. The germline V and J ends were trimmed by 6 bases and 6 bases, with 11 bases remaining between them. From germline, CDR1 is ENHRY and CDR2 SYGVKD. The CDR3 is 12 amino acids. The CDR3 loop is CAIRGGTPEAFF. The CDR3 DNA reads as TGTGCCATCAGGGGAGGGACCCCTGAAGCTTTCTTT.

The gene calls are TRBV18 and TRBJ1-4, with D perhaps TRBD1 (5 bases). In germline, CDR1 is KGHSH, CDR2 LQKENI. The CDR3 loop spans 14 amino acids. V was trimmed by 2 bases and J by 8 bases, leaving 12 bases between them. CDR3 bases: TGTGCCAGCTCACCAGGGGGGTTTGACGAAAAACTGTTTTTT. Its translation is CASSPGGFDEKLFF.

The chain uses TRBV6-5 and TRBJ1-1, with D maybe TRBD1 (5 bases). CDR1 and CDR2 (germline): MNHEY, SVGAGI. The V gene lost 6 bases and the J gene lost 1 base, with 12 bases spanning the gap. The CDR3 runs 14 residues. This CDR3 is CASSRVGENTEAFF. The CDR3, as DNA: TGTGCCAGCAGCAGGGTAGGCGAGAACACTGAAGCTTTCTTT.

This clone was recorded a few times. The rearrangement joins TRBV2 to TRBJ1-5, with a tentative D call TRBD1 (5 bases). Germline V gives CDR1 SNHLY, CDR2 FYNNEI. V was shortened by 6 bases and J by 0 bases, with 12 bases between the two germline ends. The CDR3 has 15 amino acids. CDR3 DNA: TGTGCCAGCAGATTCAGGGCGGATAGCAATCAGCCCCAGCATTTT. This codes for CASRFRADSNQPQHF. Looking up the rest from reference TRBV2 and TRBJ1-5 gives the full variable domain: EPEVTQTPSHQVTQMGQEVILRCVPISNHLYFYWYRQILGQKVEFLVSFYNNEISEKSEIFDDQFSVERPDGSNFTLKIRSTKLEDSAMYFCASRFRADSNQPQHFGDGTRLSIL.

This clone was seen a few times. This same CDR3 is encoded by further DNA sequences in the sample. The chain uses TRBV5-1 and TRBJ2-7; D possibly corresponds to TRBD2 (5 bases). There are 13 residues in the CDR3. Germline lookup yields CDR1 SGHRS and CDR2 YFSETQ. Trimming left V 0 bases short and J 3 bases short, with 7 bases between. This CDR3 is CASSLGGFYEQYF. The DNA of the CDR3 is TGCGCCAGCAGCTTGGGAGGGTTCTACGAGCAGTACTTC.

The J gene is TRBJ2-5, the V gene TRBV6-1; D unresolved. This CDR3 spans 14 amino acids. Per germline, CDR1 MNHNS and CDR2 SASEGT. Trimming pared 0 bases from V and 5 bases from J, leaving 10 bases between. As DNA, the CDR3 is TGTGCCAGCAGTGAAGCTTTTCTTCCTGAGACCCAGTACTTC. Amino acids: CASSEAFLPETQYF.